This TCR beta chain was profiled in a study of Ad26.COV2.S vaccination and SARS-CoV-2 variants. Study-level background: Enrollment placed the donor in the COV1001 Ad26.COV2.S trial arm. Study results and caveats: Participants given vaccine showed non-spike TCR breadth similar to that of placebo recipients.

Turning to this clone: Its antigen remains unknown.

Unmatched junction bases numbered 2, after V lost 0 bases and J lost 5 bases. The length of the CDR3 is 15 residues. Germline V gene sequence: CDR1 SGHDT, CDR2 YYEEEE. Treatment: approximately 18 received Ad26.COV2.S at low or high dose, single or two shots; about 5 received placebo; per-sample allocation not given. Collection of the samples took place on day 63 after the first injection of vaccine or placebo. Donation came from an adult in Boston who was aged 18-55 years. This vaccine is an Ad26 vector that expresses the Wuhan-strain SARS-CoV-2 spike. The protocol was immunoSEQ multiplex PCR, while the TCRdb copy is restricted to in-frame clones and leaves out a portion. The sample shows about 350,000 clones, around 88% of them seen only once.

The sequenced sample was peripheral blood, obtained in a trial of Ad26.COV2.S vaccine versus placebo. This TCR was recovered from a person between 18 and 59 years old who received the Ad26.COV2.S COVID-19 vaccine or a placebo. The genes are TRBV5-6 and TRBJ1-6; 7 positions agree with TRBD1. The CDR3 DNA follows: TGTGCCAGCAGCTTGGGTACAGGGGATAATTCACCCCTCCACTTT. Translated: CASSLGTGDNSPLHF. The variable domain in full, completed from reference TRBV5-6 and TRBJ1-6, reads DAGVTQSPTHLIKTRGQQVTLRCSPKSGHDTVSWYQQALGQGPQFIFQYYEEEERQRGNFPDRFSGHQFPNYSSELNVNALLLGDSALYLCASSLGTGDNSPLHFGNGTRLTVT.